This entry is about one T cell receptor (beta chain). Its antigen is unknown. cDNA synthesis used the whole RNA isolate, giving expressed TCRB sequences. Repertoires were generated with immunoSEQ multiplex PCR, while TCRdb's copy carries only in-frame clones and drops some. Of about 620,000 clones in the sample, around 16% were seen once. These data are taken from a study of beta chain features in type 1 diabetes. As for the study in general: The patients were much like the healthy donors in age, gender and cell yields. Notes on the study in general: Possible PCR preference for shorter templates applied equally to patients and controls. Moderate yet significant TCRB CDR3 shortening was seen in Type 1 diabetes patients in all four CD4+ subsets. Patients with type 1 diabetes showed fewer VDJ junction insertions and more deletions.

The origin of this receptor is a man aged 18 to 30 in good health. Material: naive CD4+ T cells from blood.

The CDR3 nucleotides read TGCAGCGTCATCCTAGGAAACAATGAGCAGTTCTTC. As protein: CSVILGNNEQFF. The J gene is TRBJ2-1, the V gene TRBV29-1, with D hard to call. V lost 6 bases, J lost 5 bases, and 11 bases lay in between. The CDR3 contains 12 residues. Germline lookup yields CDR1 SQVTM and CDR2 ANQGSEA.